Presented here are 24 T cell receptor beta chains from one specimen sequenced in a study of blood T cell repertoires in COVID-19. Assay: immunoSEQ multiplex PCR; the TCRdb copy retains only in-frame clones and omits some. Of 45,000 to 65,000 clones listed, about 87% are singletons. The sequenced sample consisted of peripheral blood. The receptor source for this set is a human donor in a cohort sampled during active COVID-19.

The chain links TRBV2 to TRBJ1-1; 8 bases are shared with TRBD1. Germline V gene sequence: CDR1 SNHLY, CDR2 FYNNEI. With V trimmed by 7 bases and J by 5 bases, 9 bases remained unmatched. The CDR3 length is 14 residues. CDR3 sequence: CASNSQGAGTEAFF. The CDR3 nucleotides are TGTGCCAGCAATTCCCAGGGGGCAGGGACTGAAGCTTTCTTT.

The sample holds a few counts of this clone. The chain recombines TRBV7-3 with TRBJ2-4, with 8 bases that match TRBD1. Germline V CDR1 and CDR2: SGHTA, FQGTGA. J lost 3 bases, V lost 2 bases, and 9 bases had no gene match. The CDR3 is 17 amino acids. Here the CDR3 reads CASSLEPGGQGKNIQYF. CDR3 bases: TGTGCCAGCAGCTTAGAGCCGGGTGGACAGGGCAAAAACATTCAGTACTTC.

This chain joins TRBV7-9 and TRBJ2-5; maybe TRBD1 (5 bases). This CDR3 spans 14 amino acids. With 4 bases removed from V and 5 bases from J, the gap between germline ends came to 14 bases. In germline, CDR1 is SEHNR, CDR2 FQNEAQ (reference sequence). The DNA of the CDR3 is TGTGCCAGCAGCTCCCGTCGAGCAGGGGAGACCCAGTACTTC. Translating it yields CASSSRRAGETQYF.

The chain links TRBV28 to TRBJ1-2; TRBD1 matches 9 bases. After removal of 6 bases from V and 8 bases from J, the junction contained 13 bases not matched to a gene. There are 15 residues in the CDR3. Germline assignment: CDR1 MDHEN and CDR2 SYDVKM. The CDR3 DNA follows: TGTGCCAGCAGCTCCGGACAGGGGCGGGTAGGGGGCTACACCTTC. As protein: CASSSGQGRVGGYTF.

This clone is a singleton in its sample. The V gene is TRBV19, the J gene TRBJ2-2; 10 bases are shared with TRBD1. CDR3 length: 13 residues. After removal of 6 bases from V and 7 bases from J, the junction contained 2 bases not matched to a gene. Germline V CDR1 and CDR2: LNHDA, SQIVND (reference sequence). The CDR3 sequence is CASRTGGGGELFF. DNA of the CDR3: TGTGCCAGTAGGACAGGGGGCGGCGGGGAGCTGTTTTTT.

The chain uses TRBV2 and TRBJ1-6; 11 bases line up with TRBD1. CDR3 size: 16 residues. Germline CDR1 reads SNHLY; CDR2 reads FYNNEI. V dropped 6 bases and J dropped 10; count of bases not matched to a gene: 11. In DNA, the CDR3 is TGTGCCAGCAGAGGTGGTGGGGACAGGGGGGAATCACCCCTCCACTTT. It yields the protein CASRGGGDRGESPLHF.

This clone appeared a single time. V and J are TRBV2 and TRBJ2-6; possibly TRBD1 for D (5 bases). This CDR3 region has 16 residues. CDR1 and CDR2 from the germline V gene are SNHLY and FYNNEI. Trimming left V 2 bases short and J 3 bases short, with 11 bases between. CDR3 sequence (DNA): TGTGCCAGCAGTGAAACCACAGGTGGTGGGGCCAACGTCCTGACTTTC. It encodes CASSETTGGGANVLTF. Based on the CDR3 plus reference TRBV2 and TRBJ2-6, the full variable domain is EPEVTQTPSHQVTQMGQEVILRCVPISNHLYFYWYRQILGQKVEFLVSFYNNEISEKSEIFDDQFSVERPDGSNFTLKIRSTKLEDSAMYFCASSETTGGGANVLTFGAGSRLTVL.

The chain is built from TRBV27 and TRBJ1-4; 10 bases are shared with TRBD1. This CDR3 has 15 amino acids. Germline V gives CDR1 MNHEY, CDR2 SMNVEV (reference sequence). Losses at the gene ends were 7 bases for V and 8 bases for J; bases not matched to a gene: 10. The CDR3, as DNA: TGTGCCAGCACCCCCGGGACAGGGGTAGGGGAAAAACTGTTTTTT. It codes for CASTPGTGVGEKLFF. The full variable domain, its missing parts supplied by reference TRBV27 and TRBJ1-4, is EAQVTQNPRYLITVTGKKLTVTCSQNMNHEYMSWYRQDPGLGLRQIYYSMNVEVTDKGDVPEGYKVSRKEKRNFPLILESPSPNQTSLYFCASTPGTGVGEKLFFGSGTQLSVL.

This chain uses TRBV27 with TRBJ2-7; possible D gene TRBD1, 5 bases. V lost 8 bases, J lost 1 base, and 12 bases lay in between. The CDR3 is 13 amino acids. Germline-derived CDR1 and CDR2 are MNHEY and SMNVEV (reference sequence). The CDR3 here is CASRGDSSYEQYF. CDR3 sequence (DNA): TGTGCCAGCCGCGGAGACAGTTCCTACGAGCAGTACTTC.

This chain links TRBV27 with TRBJ2-7; D is perhaps TRBD1 (6 bases). The V and J ends lost 6 bases and 0 bases respectively, with 12 bases between them. Per the germline V gene, CDR1 is MNHEY and CDR2 is SMNVEV (reference sequence). The CDR3 runs to 14 residues. CDR3 protein: CASRVGQSSYEQYF. The CDR3 DNA sequence: TGTGCCAGCAGGGTAGGACAGAGCTCCTACGAGCAGTACTTC.

This sequence joins TRBV2 and TRBJ2-1; D remains unclear. Germline V gives CDR1 SNHLY, CDR2 FYNNEI. CDR3 length equals 14 residues. Trimming removed 5 bases at V and 4 bases at J, with 12 bases between. In DNA form, the CDR3 reads TGTGCCAGCAGTAAAATCTCCGGGTACAATGAGCAGTTCTTC. Translated, it gives CASSKISGYNEQFF. The variable domain in full, with the rest retrieved from reference TRBV2 and TRBJ2-1, is EPEVTQTPSHQVTQMGQEVILRCVPISNHLYFYWYRQILGQKVEFLVSFYNNEISEKSEIFDDQFSVERPDGSNFTLKIRSTKLEDSAMYFCASSKISGYNEQFFGPGTRLTVL.

This chain uses TRBV7-7 with TRBJ2-5, with 9 bases matching TRBD2. Unmatched junction bases numbered 7, after V lost 1 base and J lost 1 base. CDR3 length: 17 amino acids. Germline CDR1 is SSHAT and CDR2 is FNYEAQ (reference sequence). The CDR3 sequence is CASSLGASGNIQETQYF. CDR3 nucleotide sequence: TGTGCCAGCAGCTTAGGGGCTAGCGGGAACATCCAAGAGACCCAGTACTTC. The full variable domain, rest sourced from reference TRBV7-7 and TRBJ2-5, is GAGVSQSPRYKVTKRGQDVTLRCDPISSHATLYWYQQALGQGPEFLTYFNYEAQPDKSGLPSDRFSAERPEGSISTLTIQRTEQRDSAMYRCASSLGASGNIQETQYFGPGTRLLVL.

The chain carries TRBV5-5 and TRBJ2-5, with a possible D match to TRBD1 (5 bases). The CDR3 consists of 15 residues. CDR1 is SGHKS and CDR2 is YYEKEE in the germline V gene (reference sequence). The V gene lost 0 bases and the J gene lost 5 bases, with 14 bases spanning the gap. The CDR3 loop is CASSLGWGGAETQYF. CDR3 nucleotide sequence: TGTGCCAGCAGCTTGGGTTGGGGTGGGGCGGAGACCCAGTACTTC.

This clone was seen a handful of times. The gene calls are TRBV4-1 and TRBJ2-7; 9 nucleotides agree with TRBD1. The ends lost 4 bases at V and 3 bases at J; junction bases unmatched: 7. The CDR3 sequence is 15 residues long. Germline CDR1 is MGHRA and CDR2 is YSYEKL. The CDR3 reads CASSLGQGGLYEQYF. As DNA, the CDR3 is TGCGCCAGCAGCCTGGGACAGGGTGGGCTCTACGAGCAGTACTTC.

The rearrangement uses TRBV19 and TRBJ2-3; 8 bases match TRBD2. This CDR3 is built from 15 residues. Per germline, CDR1 LNHDA and CDR2 SQIVND (reference sequence). Trimming took 2 bases from V and 2 from J; bases not matched to a gene: 3. The CDR3 sequence: CASSISGGNTDTQYF. The CDR3 DNA reads as TGTGCCAGTAGTATATCGGGGGGGAACACAGATACGCAGTATTTT.

This chain links TRBV30 with TRBJ1-2; no clear D. The CDR3 loop spans 12 amino acids. Trimming took 1 base from V and 2 from J, leaving 5 bases between them. CDR1 is GTSNPN and CDR2 is SVGIG in the germline V gene (reference sequence). The CDR3 region has the DNA TGTGCCTGGAGTGCCACAAACTATGGCTACACCTTC. Protein sequence: CAWSATNYGYTF.

The rearrangement uses TRBV6-5 and TRBJ1-1; D is possibly TRBD1 (6 bases). The ends were cut back, 8 bases at V and 3 bases at J, with 13 bases in the middle. Germline CDR1 is MNHEY and CDR2 is SVGAGI. There are 13 residues in the CDR3. The CDR3 sequence is CASRERGHTEAFF. DNA of the CDR3: TGTGCCAGCCGCGAGCGGGGGCACACTGAAGCTTTCTTT.

This sequence joins TRBV27 and TRBJ2-3, with 13 bases aligning to TRBD2. Trimming removed 4 bases from V and 1 base from J; junction bases left unmatched: 8. This CDR3 spans 18 amino acids. Germline assignment: CDR1 MNHEY and CDR2 SMNVEV (reference sequence). The CDR3 loop reads CASSYRLAGGSRTDTQYF. The CDR3 DNA sequence: TGTGCCAGCAGTTATCGACTAGCGGGAGGATCTCGCACAGATACGCAGTATTTT.

V is TRBV4-2 and J is TRBJ2-2; 7 bases agree with TRBD2. J lost 2 bases, V lost 1 base, and 4 bases had no gene match. The V gene's germline CDR1 is LGHNA and CDR2 YNFKEQ. The CDR3 sequence is 16 residues long. DNA for the CDR3: TGTGCCAGCAGCCAAGCTAGCGGTGATAACACCGGGGAGCTGTTTTTT. Translated, it gives CASSQASGDNTGELFF.

The rearrangement links TRBV2 to TRBJ2-7; 7 bases agree with TRBD1. The V gene's germline CDR1 is SNHLY and CDR2 FYNNEI. The V gene end was trimmed by 7 bases and the J gene end by 4 bases; junction bases not matched to a gene: 10. This CDR3 contains 14 residues. CDR3: CASIPGTGVYEQYF. Written as DNA, the CDR3 is TGTGCCAGCATCCCGGGAACAGGGGTGTACGAGCAGTACTTC.

This rearrangement joins TRBV5-1 to TRBJ1-3; D possibly corresponds to TRBD1 (5 bases). This CDR3 is 13 amino acids long. Trimming removed 7 bases from V and 0 bases from J, with 8 bases in between. The germline V gene has CDR1 SGHRS and CDR2 YFSETQ. The CDR3 DNA reads as TGCGCCAGCCGGCAGGGCTCTGGAAACACCATATATTTT. This gives the protein CASRQGSGNTIYF. The full variable domain, rest sourced from reference TRBV5-1 and TRBJ1-3, is KAGVTQTPRYLIKTRGQQVTLSCSPISGHRSVSWYQQTPGQGLQFLFEYFSETQRNKGNFPGRFSGRQFSNSRSEMNVSTLELGDSALYLCASRQGSGNTIYFGEGSWLTVV.

To note about this clone: One junction end does not reproduce the germline sequence, and a read error may be involved. The chain is built from TRBV19 and TRBJ1-1; 11 positions agree with TRBD1. Germline CDR1 is LNHDA and CDR2 is SQIVND (reference sequence). The CDR3 has 12 residues. CDR3 region: CASSPGQGAAGF. The DNA of the CDR3 is TGTGCCAGTAGTCCAGGACAGGGGGCCGCGGGCTTT.

The chain couples TRBV6-2 or TRBV6-3 to TRBJ1-1, with a tentative D call TRBD1 (5 bases). Germline values: CDR1 MNHEY, CDR2 SVGEGT. V shed 6 bases and J shed 11 bases, with 19 bases lying between them. This CDR3 region has 13 residues. CDR3 in amino acids: CASSPSGLLKAFF. CDR3 nucleotides: TGTGCCAGCAGCCCCTCAGGGTTACTCAAGGCTTTCTTT.

The chain employs TRBV12-3 or TRBV12-4 and TRBJ2-1, with a tentative D call TRBD2 (6 bases). The germline V and J ends were trimmed by 3 bases and 7 bases, with 10 bases remaining between them. The CDR3 contains 13 residues. CDR3 loop: CASSFGGRNEQFF. DNA of the CDR3: TGTGCCAGCAGTTTCGGGGGACGGAATGAGCAGTTCTTC.